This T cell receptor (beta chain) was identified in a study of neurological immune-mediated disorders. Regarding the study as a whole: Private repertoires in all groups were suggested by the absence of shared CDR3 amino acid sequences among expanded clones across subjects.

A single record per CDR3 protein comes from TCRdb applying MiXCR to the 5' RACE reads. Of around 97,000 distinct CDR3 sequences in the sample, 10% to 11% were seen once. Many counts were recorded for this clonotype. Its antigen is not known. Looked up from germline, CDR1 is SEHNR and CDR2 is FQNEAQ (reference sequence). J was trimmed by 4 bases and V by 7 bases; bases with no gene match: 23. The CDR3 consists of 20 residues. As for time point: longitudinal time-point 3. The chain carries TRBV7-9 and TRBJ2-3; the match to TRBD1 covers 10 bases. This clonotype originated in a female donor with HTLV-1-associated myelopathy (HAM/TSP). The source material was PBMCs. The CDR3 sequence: CASIDGTGALINFRPDTQYF. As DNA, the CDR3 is TGTGCCAGCATTGACGGGACAGGGGCCTTAATTAATTTCCGGCCAGATACGCAGTATTTT.